These 8 T cell receptor beta chains originate from one sample sequenced in a study of blood T cell repertoires in COVID-19. Repertoires were generated with immunoSEQ multiplex PCR, while TCRdb's copy carries only in-frame clones and drops some. The profile shows over 50,000 clones, 86% of them singletons. The sequenced material came from peripheral blood. The receptor set was obtained from a human donor in a cohort sampled during active COVID-19.

The J gene is TRBJ2-7, the V gene TRBV4-2; TRBD2 agrees at 11 bases. Looked up from germline, CDR1 is LGHNA and CDR2 is YNFKEQ. The CDR3 covers 17 residues. After removal of 0 bases from V and 0 bases from J, the junction contained 4 bases not matched to a gene. The DNA for the CDR3 is TGTGCCAGCAGCCAAGATGGGACTAGCGGTTACTCCTACGAGCAGTACTTC. Amino acids: CASSQDGTSGYSYEQYF.

The V call is TRBV13, the J call TRBJ2-7; 8 nucleotides align to TRBD1. The germline V gene encodes CDR1 PRHDT and CDR2 FYEKMQ (reference sequence). The CDR3 length is 14 residues. With V trimmed by 4 bases and J by 3 bases, 5 bases remained unmatched. The CDR3 spells CASSSDRGDYEQYF. Written as DNA, the CDR3 is TGTGCCAGCAGCTCCGACAGGGGAGACTACGAGCAGTACTTC.

In its sample, this clone is medium-sized. The chain couples TRBV3-1 (or the pseudogene TRBV3-2) to TRBJ2-2; 8 bases are shared with TRBD2. Germline-derived CDR1 and CDR2 are LGHDT and YNNKEL (reference sequence). The CDR3 sequence is 16 residues long. J lost 5 bases, V lost 0 bases, and 5 bases had no gene match. The CDR3 protein is CASSQDPSGSTGELFF. CDR3 nucleotides: TGTGCCAGCAGCCAAGATCCAAGCGGGAGTACCGGGGAGCTGTTTTTT.

In its sample, this clone was seen once. This chain connects TRBV7-3 to TRBJ2-3; possibly TRBD2 for D (6 bases). V shed 5 bases and J shed 2 bases, with 14 bases lying between them. CDR3 size: 15 residues. Germline V lookup: CDR1 SGHTA, CDR2 FQGTGA. The CDR3 DNA reads as TGTGCCAGCAGCCCTTCTAGCGTTCCCACAGATACGCAGTATTTT. Its protein product is CASSPSSVPTDTQYF. The variable domain in full, with the rest retrieved from reference TRBV7-3 and TRBJ2-3, is GAGVSQTPSNKVTEKGKYVELRCDPISGHTALYWYRQSLGQGPEFLIYFQGTGAADDSGLPNDRFFAVRPEGSVSTLKIQRTERGDSAVYLCASSPSSVPTDTQYFGPGTRLTVL.

This clone came up a few times. The chain links TRBV9 to TRBJ1-3; 8 bases map to TRBD1. Trimming removed 3 bases from V and 9 bases from J; junction bases left unmatched: 11. From germline, CDR1 is SGDLS and CDR2 YYNGEE. The CDR3 length is 15 residues. The CDR3 sequence: CASSEDIGTGVTIYF. DNA of the CDR3: TGTGCCAGCAGCGAGGACATTGGGACAGGCGTCACCATATATTTT.

The rearrangement uses TRBV28 and TRBJ2-1, with 13 bases matching TRBD2. CDR3 size: 15 residues. J lost 12 bases, V lost 3 bases, and 8 bases had no gene match. In germline, CDR1 is MDHEN, CDR2 SYDVKM. DNA for the CDR3: TGTGCCAGCAGTTTGGGGGGGCGACTAGCGGGAGGGCAGTTCTTC. Amino acids: CASSLGGRLAGGQFF.

CDR3: CASSYRSTGGASGTQYF. In DNA form, the CDR3 reads TGTGCCAGCAGCTACCGCTCTACAGGGGGCGCATCCGGTACGCAGTATTTT. The rearrangement uses TRBV7-8 and TRBJ2-3; 9 positions match TRBD1. The J segment lost 8 bases and the V segment lost 4 bases, leaving 16 bases of the junction unmatched. The CDR3 has 17 amino acids. Germline V lookup: CDR1 SGHVS, CDR2 FQNEAQ.

The rearrangement joins TRBV4-1 to TRBJ2-3, with D maybe TRBD2 (5 bases). This CDR3 region has 15 residues. V lost 5 bases and J 1 base, leaving 13 bases between the germline ends. CDR1 MGHRA and CDR2 YSYEKL come from the germline V gene. CDR3 in amino acids: CASSLRDSRTDTQYF. Here the CDR3 DNA reads TGCGCCAGCAGCTTACGGGATTCCCGCACAGATACGCAGTATTTT.